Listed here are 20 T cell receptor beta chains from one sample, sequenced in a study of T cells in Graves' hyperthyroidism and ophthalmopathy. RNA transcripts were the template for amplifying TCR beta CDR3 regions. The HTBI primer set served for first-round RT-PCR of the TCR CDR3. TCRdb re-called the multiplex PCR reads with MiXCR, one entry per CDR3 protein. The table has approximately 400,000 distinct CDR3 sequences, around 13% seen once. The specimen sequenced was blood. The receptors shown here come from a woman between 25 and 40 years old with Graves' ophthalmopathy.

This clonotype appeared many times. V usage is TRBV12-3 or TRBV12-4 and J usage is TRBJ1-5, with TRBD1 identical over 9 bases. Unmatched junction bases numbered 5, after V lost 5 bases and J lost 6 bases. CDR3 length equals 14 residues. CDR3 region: CASSPGTGPQPQHF. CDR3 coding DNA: TGTGCCAGCAGTCCAGGGACAGGGCCTCAGCCCCAGCATTTT.

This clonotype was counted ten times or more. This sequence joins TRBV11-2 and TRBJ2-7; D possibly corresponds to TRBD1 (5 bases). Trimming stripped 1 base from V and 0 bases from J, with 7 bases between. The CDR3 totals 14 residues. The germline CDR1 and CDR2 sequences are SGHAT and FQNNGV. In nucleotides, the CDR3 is TGTGCCAGCAGCTTAGCCGACAGCTCCTACGAGCAGTACTTC. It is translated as CASSLADSSYEQYF.

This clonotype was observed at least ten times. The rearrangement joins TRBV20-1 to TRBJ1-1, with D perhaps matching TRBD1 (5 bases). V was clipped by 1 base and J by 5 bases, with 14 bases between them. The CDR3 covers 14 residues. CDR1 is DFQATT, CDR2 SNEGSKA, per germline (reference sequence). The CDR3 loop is CSARGSGWGTEAFF. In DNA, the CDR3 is TGCAGTGCTAGAGGGTCTGGATGGGGGACTGAAGCTTTCTTT.

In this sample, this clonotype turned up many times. The CDR3 DNA reads TGTGCCAGCAGCTTAGGTCCGGTCTACGAAAAACTGTTTTTT. Protein sequence: CASSLGPVYEKLFF. This sequence joins TRBV7-2 and TRBJ1-4; unclear D gene. Trimming took 1 base from V and 8 from J, leaving 11 bases between them. CDR1 is SGHTA and CDR2 is FQGNSA in the germline V gene. The CDR3 totals 14 residues. Full variable domain (rest looked up from reference TRBV7-2 and TRBJ1-4): GAGVSQSPSNKVTEKGKDVELRCDPISGHTALYWYRQSLGQGLEFLIYFQGNSAPDKSGLPSDRFSAERTGGSVSTLTIQRTQQEDSAVYLCASSLGPVYEKLFFGSGTQLSVL.

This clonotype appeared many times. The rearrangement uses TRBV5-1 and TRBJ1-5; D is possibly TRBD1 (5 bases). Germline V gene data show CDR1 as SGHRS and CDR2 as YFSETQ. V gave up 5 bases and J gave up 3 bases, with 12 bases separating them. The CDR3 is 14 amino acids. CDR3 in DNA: TGCGCCAGCAGTTCAGGGACGCCCAATCAGCCCCAGCATTTT. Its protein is CASSSGTPNQPQHF.

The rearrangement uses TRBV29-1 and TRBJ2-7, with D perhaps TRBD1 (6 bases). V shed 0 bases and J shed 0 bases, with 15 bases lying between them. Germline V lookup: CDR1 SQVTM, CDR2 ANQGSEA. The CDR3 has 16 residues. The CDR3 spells CSVEDQGQFLSYEQYF. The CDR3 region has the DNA TGCAGCGTTGAAGATCAAGGACAGTTTCTCTCCTACGAGCAGTACTTC.

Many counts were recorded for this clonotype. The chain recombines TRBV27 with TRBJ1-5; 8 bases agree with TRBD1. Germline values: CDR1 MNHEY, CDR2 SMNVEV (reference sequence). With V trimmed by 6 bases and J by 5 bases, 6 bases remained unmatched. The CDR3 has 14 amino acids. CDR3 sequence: CASRAGQGHQPQHF. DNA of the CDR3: TGTGCCAGCAGAGCCGGACAGGGTCATCAGCCCCAGCATTTT.

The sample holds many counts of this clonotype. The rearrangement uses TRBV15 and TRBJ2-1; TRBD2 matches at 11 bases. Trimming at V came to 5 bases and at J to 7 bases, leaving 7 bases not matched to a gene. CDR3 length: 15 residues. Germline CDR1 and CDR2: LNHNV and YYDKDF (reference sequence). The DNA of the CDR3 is TGTGCCACCAGCCTCCGACTAGCGGGGAGAAATGAGCAGTTCTTC. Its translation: CATSLRLAGRNEQFF.

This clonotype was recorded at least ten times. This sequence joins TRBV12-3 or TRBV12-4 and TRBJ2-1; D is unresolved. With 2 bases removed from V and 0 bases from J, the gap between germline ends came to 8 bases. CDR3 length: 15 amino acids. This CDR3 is CASSLLQDSYNEQFF. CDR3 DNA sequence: TGTGCCAGCAGTTTACTTCAGGACTCCTACAATGAGCAGTTCTTC.

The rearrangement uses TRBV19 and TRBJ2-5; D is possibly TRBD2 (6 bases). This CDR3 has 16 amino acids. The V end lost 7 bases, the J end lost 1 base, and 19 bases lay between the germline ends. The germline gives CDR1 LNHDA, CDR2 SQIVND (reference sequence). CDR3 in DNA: TGTGCCAGTAAAAAGAATACTAGCCCAGTCCAAGAGACCCAGTACTTC. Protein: CASKKNTSPVQETQYF.

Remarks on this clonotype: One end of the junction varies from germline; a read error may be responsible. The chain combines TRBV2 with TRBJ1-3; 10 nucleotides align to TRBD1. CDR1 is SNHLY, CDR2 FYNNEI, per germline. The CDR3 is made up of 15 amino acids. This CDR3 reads CASSAGTGVGSTIHF. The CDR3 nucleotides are TGTGCCAGCAGTGCCGGGACAGGGGTTGGAAGCACCATACATTTT.

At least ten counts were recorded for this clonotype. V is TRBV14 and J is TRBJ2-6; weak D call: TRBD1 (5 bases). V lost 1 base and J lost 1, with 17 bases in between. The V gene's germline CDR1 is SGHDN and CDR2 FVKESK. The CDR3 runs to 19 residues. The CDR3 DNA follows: TGTGCCAGCAGCCAAGTTGCAGGGAAACTTAAATCTGGGGCCAACGTCCTGACTTTC. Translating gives CASSQVAGKLKSGANVLTF.

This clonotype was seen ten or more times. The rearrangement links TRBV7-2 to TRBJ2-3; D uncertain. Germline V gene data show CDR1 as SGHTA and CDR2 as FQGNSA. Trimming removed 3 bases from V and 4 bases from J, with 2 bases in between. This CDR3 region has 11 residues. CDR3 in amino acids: CASSLSDTQYF. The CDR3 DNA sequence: TGTGCCAGCAGCTTGTCAGATACGCAGTATTTT.

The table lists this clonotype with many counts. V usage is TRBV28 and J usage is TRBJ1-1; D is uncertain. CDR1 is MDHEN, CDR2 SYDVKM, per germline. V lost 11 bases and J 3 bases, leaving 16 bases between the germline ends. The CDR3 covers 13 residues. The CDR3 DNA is TGTGCCGTAGGAGGTCAGAGGGACACTGAAGCTTTCTTT. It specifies CAVGGQRDTEAFF.

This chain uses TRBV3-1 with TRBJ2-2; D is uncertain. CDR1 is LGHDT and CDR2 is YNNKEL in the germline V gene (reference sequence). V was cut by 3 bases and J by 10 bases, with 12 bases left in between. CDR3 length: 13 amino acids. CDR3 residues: CASSHFAGVELFF. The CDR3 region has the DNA TGTGCCAGCAGCCATTTTGCAGGAGTGGAGCTGTTTTTT.

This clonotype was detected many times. This chain's CDR3 is CASATATPETQYF. The CDR3 bases are TGTGCCAGCGCCACAGCGACCCCAGAGACCCAGTACTTC. The chain uses TRBV7-9 and TRBJ2-5, with no clear D. V gave up 8 bases and J gave up 4 bases, with 14 bases separating them. The CDR3 extends over 13 amino acids. CDR1 and CDR2 from the germline V gene are SEHNR and FQNEAQ (reference sequence).

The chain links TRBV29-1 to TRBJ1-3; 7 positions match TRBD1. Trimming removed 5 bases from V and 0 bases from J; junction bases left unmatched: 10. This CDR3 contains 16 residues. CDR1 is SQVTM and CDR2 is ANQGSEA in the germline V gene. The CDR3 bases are TGCAGCGTTTTAGGGCCGACAGGGACCTCTGGAAACACCATATATTTT. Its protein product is CSVLGPTGTSGNTIYF.

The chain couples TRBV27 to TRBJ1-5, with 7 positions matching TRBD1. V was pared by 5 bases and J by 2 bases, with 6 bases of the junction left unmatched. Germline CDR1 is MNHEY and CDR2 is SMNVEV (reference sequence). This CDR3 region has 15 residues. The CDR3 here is CASSVTGFGNQPQHF. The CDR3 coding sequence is TGTGCCAGCAGTGTGACAGGGTTTGGCAATCAGCCCCAGCATTTT.

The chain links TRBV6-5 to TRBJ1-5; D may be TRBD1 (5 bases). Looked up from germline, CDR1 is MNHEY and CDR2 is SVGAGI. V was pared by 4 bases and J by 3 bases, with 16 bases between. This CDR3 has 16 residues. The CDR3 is CASSFQLAGDNQPQHF. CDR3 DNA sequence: TGTGCCAGCAGTTTCCAACTAGCGGGGGACAATCAGCCCCAGCATTTT.

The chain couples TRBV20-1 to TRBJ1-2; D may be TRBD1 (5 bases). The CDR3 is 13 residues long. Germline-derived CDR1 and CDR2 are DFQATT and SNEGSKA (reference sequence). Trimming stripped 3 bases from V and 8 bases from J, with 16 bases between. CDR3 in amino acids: CSASATGRGGYTF. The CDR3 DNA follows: TGCAGTGCTAGCGCAACAGGACGAGGAGGCTACACCTTC.